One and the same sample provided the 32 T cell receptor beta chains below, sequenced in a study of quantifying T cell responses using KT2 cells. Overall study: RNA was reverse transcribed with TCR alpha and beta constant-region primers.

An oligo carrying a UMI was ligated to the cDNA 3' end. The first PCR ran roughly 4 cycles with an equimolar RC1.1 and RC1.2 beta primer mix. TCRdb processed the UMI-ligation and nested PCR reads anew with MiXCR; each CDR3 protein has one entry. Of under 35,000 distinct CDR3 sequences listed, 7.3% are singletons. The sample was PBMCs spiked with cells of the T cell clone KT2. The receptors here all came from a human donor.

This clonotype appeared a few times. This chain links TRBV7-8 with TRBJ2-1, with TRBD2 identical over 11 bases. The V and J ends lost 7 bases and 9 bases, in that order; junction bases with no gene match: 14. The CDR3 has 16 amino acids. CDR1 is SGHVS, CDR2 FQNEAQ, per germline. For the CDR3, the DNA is TGTGCCAGCAATTCCCGGGGGACTAGCGGATTTCTTGAGCAGTTCTTC. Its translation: CASNSRGTSGFLEQFF.

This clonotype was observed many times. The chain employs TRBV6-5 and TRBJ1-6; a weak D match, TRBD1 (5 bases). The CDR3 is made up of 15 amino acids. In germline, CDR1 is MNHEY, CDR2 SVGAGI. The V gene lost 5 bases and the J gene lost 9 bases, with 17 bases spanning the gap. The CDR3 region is CASSPLSGGSSPLHF. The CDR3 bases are TGTGCCAGCAGTCCCCTTTCGGGGGGTAGTTCACCCCTCCACTTT.

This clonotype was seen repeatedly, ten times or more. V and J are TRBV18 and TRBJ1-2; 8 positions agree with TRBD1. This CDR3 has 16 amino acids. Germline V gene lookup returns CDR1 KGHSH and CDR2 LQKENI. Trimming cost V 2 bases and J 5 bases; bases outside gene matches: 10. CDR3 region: CASSPTRGQGGYGYTF. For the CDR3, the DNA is TGTGCCAGCTCACCAACTCGAGGACAGGGAGGGTATGGCTACACCTTC.

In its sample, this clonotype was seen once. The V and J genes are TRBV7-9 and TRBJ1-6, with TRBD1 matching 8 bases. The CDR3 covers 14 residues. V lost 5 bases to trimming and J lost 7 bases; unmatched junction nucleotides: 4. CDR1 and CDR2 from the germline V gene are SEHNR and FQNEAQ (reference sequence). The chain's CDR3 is CASSAGGANSPLHF. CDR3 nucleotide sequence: TGTGCCAGCAGCGCAGGGGGCGCGAATTCACCCCTCCACTTT.

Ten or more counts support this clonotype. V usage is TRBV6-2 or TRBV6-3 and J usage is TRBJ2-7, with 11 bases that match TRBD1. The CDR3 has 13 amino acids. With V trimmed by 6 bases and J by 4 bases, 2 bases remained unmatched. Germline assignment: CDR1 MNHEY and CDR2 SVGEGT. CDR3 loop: CASRRDRGYEQYF. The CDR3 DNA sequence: TGTGCCAGCAGACGGGACAGGGGGTACGAGCAGTACTTC.

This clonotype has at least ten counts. CDR3 loop: CASSAQGASNEKLFF. The CDR3 DNA is TGTGCCAGCAGCGCCCAGGGGGCTAGTAATGAAAAACTGTTTTTT. J is TRBJ1-4 and V is TRBV3-1; 8 bases agree with TRBD1. There are 15 residues in the CDR3. Trimming took 5 bases from V and 4 from J; bases not matched to a gene: 6. Germline assignment: CDR1 LGHDT and CDR2 YNNKEL (reference sequence).

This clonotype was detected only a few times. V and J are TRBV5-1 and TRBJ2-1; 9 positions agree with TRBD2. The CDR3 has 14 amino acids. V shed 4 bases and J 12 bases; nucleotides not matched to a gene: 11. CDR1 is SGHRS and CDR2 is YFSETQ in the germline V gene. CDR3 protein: CASSPLVAGAMQFF. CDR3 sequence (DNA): TGCGCCAGCAGCCCACTGGTAGCGGGGGCCATGCAGTTCTTC.

CDR3 amino acids: CASSSTGGYNSPLHF. CDR3 DNA: TGTGCCAGCAGCTCAACAGGGGGCTACAATTCACCCCTCCACTTT. The rearrangement joins TRBV7-2 to TRBJ1-6; 9 nucleotides match TRBD1. Germline V CDR1 and CDR2: SGHTA, FQGNSA. The CDR3 has 15 residues. The V and J ends lost 4 bases and 7 bases, in that order; junction bases with no gene match: 5.

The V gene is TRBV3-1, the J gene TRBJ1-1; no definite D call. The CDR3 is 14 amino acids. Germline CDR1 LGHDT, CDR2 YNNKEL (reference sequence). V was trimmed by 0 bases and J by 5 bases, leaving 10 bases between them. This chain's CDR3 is CASSQDWGSTEAFF. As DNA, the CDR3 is TGTGCCAGCAGCCAAGACTGGGGTTCAACTGAAGCTTTCTTT.

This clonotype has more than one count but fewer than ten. This CDR3 is CASSQDGTGGHQPQHF. DNA for the CDR3: TGTGCCAGCAGCCAAGATGGGACAGGGGGACATCAGCCCCAGCATTTT. The chain couples TRBV3-1 to TRBJ1-5; 11 bases line up with TRBD1. The CDR3 is 16 residues long. Germline V gene sequence: CDR1 LGHDT, CDR2 YNNKEL (reference sequence). The V segment lost 0 bases and the J segment 5 bases; nucleotides outside the gene matches: 3.

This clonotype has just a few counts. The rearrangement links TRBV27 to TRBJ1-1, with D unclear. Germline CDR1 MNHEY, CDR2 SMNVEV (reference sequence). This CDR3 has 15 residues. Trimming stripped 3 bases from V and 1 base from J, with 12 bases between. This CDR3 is CASSLRWETNTEAFF. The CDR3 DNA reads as TGTGCCAGCAGTTTGAGATGGGAGACGAACACTGAAGCTTTCTTT.

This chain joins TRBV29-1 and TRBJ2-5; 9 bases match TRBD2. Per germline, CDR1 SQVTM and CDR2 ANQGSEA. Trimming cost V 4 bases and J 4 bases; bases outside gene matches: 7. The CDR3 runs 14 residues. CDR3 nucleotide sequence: TGCAGCGTTGTTGCGGGAGGGCCGGGAGAGACCCAGTACTTC. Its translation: CSVVAGGPGETQYF.

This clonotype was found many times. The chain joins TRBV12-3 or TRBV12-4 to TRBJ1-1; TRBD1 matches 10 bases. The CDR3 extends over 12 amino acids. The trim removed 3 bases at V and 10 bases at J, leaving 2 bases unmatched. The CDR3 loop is CASSLGDRGAFF. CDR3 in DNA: TGTGCCAGCAGTTTGGGGGACAGGGGAGCTTTCTTT.

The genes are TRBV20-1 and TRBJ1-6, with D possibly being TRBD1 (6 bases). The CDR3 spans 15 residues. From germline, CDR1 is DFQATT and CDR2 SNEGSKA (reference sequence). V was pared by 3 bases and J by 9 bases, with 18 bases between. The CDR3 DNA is TGCAGTGCTAGGATCAGGGGACCTTCGGGTTCACCCCTCCACTTT. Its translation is CSARIRGPSGSPLHF.

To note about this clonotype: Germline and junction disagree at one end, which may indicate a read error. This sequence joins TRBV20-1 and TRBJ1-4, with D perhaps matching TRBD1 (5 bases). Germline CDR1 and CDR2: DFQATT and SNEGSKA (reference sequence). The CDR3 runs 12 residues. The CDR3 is CSASEQGEKLSF. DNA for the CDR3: TGCAGTGCTAGTGAGCAGGGTGAAAAACTGTCTTTT.

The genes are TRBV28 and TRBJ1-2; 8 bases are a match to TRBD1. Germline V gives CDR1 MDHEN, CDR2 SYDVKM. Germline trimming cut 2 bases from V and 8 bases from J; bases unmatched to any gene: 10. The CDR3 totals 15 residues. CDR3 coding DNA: TGTGCCAGCAGTTTAGGACATGGGACAGGTGTCGGCTACACCTTC. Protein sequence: CASSLGHGTGVGYTF.

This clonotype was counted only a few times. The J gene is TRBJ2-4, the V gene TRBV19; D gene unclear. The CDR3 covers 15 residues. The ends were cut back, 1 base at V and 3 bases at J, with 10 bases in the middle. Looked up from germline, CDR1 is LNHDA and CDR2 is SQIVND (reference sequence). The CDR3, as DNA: TGTGCCAGTAGTATAGGCGGCGTCTACAAAAACATTCAGTACTTC. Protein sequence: CASSIGGVYKNIQYF. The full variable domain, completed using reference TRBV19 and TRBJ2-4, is DGGITQSPKYLFRKEGQNVTLSCEQNLNHDAMYWYRQDPGQGLRLIYYSQIVNDFQKGDIAEGYSVSREKKESFPLTVTSAQKNPTAFYLCASSIGGVYKNIQYFGAGTRLSVL.

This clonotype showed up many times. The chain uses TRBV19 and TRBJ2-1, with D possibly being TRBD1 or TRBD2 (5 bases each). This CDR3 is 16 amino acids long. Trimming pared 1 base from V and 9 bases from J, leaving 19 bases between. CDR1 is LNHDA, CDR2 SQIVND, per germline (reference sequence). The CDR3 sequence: CASSIGWGTSTGEQFF. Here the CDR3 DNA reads TGTGCCAGTAGTATAGGTTGGGGGACGTCGACGGGTGAGCAGTTCTTC.

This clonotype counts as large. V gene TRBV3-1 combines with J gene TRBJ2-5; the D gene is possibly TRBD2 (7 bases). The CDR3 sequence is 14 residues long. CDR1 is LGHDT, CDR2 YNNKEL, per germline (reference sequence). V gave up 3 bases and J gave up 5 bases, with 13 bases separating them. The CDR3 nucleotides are TGTGCCAGCAGCCAGGAGGGGAGGGGGGAGACCCAGTACTTC. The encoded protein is CASSQEGRGETQYF.

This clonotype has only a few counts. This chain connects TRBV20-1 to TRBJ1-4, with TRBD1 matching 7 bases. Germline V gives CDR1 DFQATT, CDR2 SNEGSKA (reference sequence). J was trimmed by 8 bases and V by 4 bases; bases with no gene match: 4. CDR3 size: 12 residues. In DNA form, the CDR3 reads TGCAGTGCTAAAGACAGGGTGGAAAAACTGTTTTTT. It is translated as CSAKDRVEKLFF.

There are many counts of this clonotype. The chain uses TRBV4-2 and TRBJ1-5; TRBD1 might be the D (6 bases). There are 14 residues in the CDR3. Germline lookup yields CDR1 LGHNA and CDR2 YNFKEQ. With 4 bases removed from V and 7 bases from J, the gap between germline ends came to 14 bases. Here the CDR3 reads CASSLIPGEQPQHF. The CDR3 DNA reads TGTGCCAGCAGCCTCATCCCAGGGGAACAGCCCCAGCATTTT.

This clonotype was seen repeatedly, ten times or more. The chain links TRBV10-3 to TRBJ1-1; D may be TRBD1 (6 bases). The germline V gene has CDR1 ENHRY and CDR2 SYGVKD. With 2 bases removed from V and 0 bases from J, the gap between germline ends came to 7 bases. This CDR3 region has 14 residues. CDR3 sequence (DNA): TGTGCCATCAGTGAGAGGGGGATGAACACTGAAGCTTTCTTT. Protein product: CAISERGMNTEAFF.

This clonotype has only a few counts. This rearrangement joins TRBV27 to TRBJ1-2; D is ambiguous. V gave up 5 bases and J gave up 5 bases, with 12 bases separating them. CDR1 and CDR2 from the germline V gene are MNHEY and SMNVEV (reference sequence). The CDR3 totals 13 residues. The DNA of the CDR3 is TGTGCCAGCAGTAATTCTGGGAGATATGGCTACACCTTC. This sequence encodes CASSNSGRYGYTF.

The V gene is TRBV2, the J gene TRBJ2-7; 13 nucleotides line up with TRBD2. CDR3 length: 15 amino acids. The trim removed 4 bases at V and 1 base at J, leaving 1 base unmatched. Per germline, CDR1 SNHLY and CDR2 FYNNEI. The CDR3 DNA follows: TGTGCCAGCAGTGTACTAGCGGGGGGGTCCTACGAGCAGTACTTC. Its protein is CASSVLAGGSYEQYF.

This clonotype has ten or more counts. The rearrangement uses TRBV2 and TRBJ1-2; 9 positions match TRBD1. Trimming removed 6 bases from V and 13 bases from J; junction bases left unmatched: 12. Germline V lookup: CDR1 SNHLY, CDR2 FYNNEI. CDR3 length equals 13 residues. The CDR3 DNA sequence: TGTGCCAGCAGGGGCGCGGGACAGGGAGGCGGCACCTTC. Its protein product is CASRGAGQGGGTF.

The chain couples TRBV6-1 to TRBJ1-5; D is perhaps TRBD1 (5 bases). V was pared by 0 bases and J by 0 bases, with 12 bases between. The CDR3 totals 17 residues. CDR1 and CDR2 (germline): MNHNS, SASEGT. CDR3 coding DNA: TGTGCCAGCAGTGAAGCGCTTGGGGGTAATAGCAATCAGCCCCAGCATTTT. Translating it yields CASSEALGGNSNQPQHF.

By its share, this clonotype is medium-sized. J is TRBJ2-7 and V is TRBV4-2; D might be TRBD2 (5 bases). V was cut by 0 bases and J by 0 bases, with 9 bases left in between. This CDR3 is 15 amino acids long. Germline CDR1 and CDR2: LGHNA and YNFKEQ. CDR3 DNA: TGTGCCAGCAGCCAAGATCCTAGCAGCTCCTACGAGCAGTACTTC. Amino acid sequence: CASSQDPSSSYEQYF.

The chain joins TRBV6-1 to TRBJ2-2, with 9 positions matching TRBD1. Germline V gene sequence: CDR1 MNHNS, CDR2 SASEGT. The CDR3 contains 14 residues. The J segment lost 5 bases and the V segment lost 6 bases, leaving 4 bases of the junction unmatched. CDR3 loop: CASRGTGTTGELFF. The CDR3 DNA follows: TGTGCCAGCAGGGGGACAGGGACGACCGGGGAGCTGTTTTTT.

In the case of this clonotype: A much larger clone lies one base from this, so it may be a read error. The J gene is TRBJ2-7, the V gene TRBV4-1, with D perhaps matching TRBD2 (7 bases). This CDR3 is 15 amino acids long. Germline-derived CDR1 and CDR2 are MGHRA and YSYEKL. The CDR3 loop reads CASSQAAGAAYERYF. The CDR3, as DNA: TGCGCCAGCAGCCAAGCTGCGGGGGCGGCCTACGAGCGGTACTTC.

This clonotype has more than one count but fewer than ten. CDR3 in DNA: TGTGCCAGCTCACCACCGGGCAGGAACACTGAAGCTTTCTTT. Translation gives CASSPPGRNTEAFF. This chain uses TRBV18 with TRBJ1-1, with D unclear. Trimming stripped 0 bases from V and 1 base from J, with 6 bases between. This CDR3 spans 14 amino acids. Germline CDR1 and CDR2: KGHSH and LQKENI.

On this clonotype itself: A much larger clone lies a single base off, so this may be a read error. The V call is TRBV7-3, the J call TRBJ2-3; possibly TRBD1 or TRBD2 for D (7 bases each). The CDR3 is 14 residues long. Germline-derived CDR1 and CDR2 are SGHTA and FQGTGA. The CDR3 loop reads CASSRRGGTDMQYF. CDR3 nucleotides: TGTGCCAGCAGCCGCAGGGGGGGCACAGATATGCAGTATTTT.

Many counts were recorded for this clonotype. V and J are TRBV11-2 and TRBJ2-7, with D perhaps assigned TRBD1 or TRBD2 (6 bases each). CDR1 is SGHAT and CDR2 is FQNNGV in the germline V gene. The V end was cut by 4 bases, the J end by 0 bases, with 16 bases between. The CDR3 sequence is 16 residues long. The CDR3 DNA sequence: TGTGCCAGCAGCTGGGGGTACGGGGGCCTCTCCTACGAGCAGTACTTC. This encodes CASSWGYGGLSYEQYF.